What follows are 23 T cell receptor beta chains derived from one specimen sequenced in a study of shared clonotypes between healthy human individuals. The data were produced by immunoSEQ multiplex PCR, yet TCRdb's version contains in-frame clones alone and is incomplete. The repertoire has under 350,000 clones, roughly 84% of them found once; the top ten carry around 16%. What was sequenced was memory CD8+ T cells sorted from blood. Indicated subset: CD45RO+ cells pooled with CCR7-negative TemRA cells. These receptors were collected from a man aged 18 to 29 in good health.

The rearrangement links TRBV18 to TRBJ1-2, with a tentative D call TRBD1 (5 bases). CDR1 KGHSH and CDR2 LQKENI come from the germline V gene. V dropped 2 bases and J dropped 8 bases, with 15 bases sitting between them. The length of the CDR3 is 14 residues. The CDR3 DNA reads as TGTGCCAGCTCACCATCGGGGGGTTCGCGAGGCTACACCTTC. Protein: CASSPSGGSRGYTF.

The CDR3 spells CASSPQEGMRTEAFF. CDR3 sequence (DNA): TGTGCCAGCAGCCCCCAGGAGGGTATGCGAACTGAAGCTTTCTTT. The chain employs TRBV7-2 and TRBJ1-1, with D unclear. Germline V gene sequence: CDR1 SGHTA, CDR2 FQGNSA. The V and J ends lost 5 bases and 5 bases respectively, with 18 bases between them. The length of the CDR3 is 15 residues.

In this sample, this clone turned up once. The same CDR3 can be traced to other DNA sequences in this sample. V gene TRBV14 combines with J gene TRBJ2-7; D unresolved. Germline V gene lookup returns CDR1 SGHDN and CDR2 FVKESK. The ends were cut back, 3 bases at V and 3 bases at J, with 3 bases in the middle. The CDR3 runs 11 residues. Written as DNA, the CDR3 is TGTGCCAGCAGCCAGGGCTACGAGCAGTACTTC. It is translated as CASSQGYEQYF.

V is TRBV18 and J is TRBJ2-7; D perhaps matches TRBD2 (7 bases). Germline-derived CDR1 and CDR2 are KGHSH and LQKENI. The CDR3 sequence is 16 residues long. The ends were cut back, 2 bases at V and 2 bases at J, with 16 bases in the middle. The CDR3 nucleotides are TGTGCCAGCTCACCAGGGGGGGGCTCTGCCCCCTACGAGCAGTACTTC. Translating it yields CASSPGGGSAPYEQYF.

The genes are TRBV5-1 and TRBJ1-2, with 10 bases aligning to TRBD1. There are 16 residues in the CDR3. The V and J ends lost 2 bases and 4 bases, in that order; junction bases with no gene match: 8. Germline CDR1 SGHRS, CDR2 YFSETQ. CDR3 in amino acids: CASSLSGTGVLYGYTF. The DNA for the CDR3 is TGCGCCAGCAGCTTATCCGGGACAGGGGTTCTCTATGGCTACACCTTC.

As DNA, the CDR3 is TGTGCCAGCAGCTCCTGGGACAGCTCCGTCTACAATGAGCAGTTCTTC. This sequence encodes CASSSWDSSVYNEQFF. This chain connects TRBV7-9 to TRBJ2-1, with TRBD1 matching over 7 bases. The germline V gene has CDR1 SEHNR and CDR2 FQNEAQ (reference sequence). The V gene end was trimmed by 4 bases and the J gene end by 3 bases; junction bases not matched to a gene: 9. This CDR3 has 16 amino acids.

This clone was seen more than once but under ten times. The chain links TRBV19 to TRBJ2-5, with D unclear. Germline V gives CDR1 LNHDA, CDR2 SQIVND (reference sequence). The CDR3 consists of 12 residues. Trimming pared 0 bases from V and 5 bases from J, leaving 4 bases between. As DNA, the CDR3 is TGTGCCAGTAGTATAGATCGGGAGACCCAGTACTTC. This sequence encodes CASSIDRETQYF.

The CDR3 region is CAISEPPGGSGSGESTDTQYF. The CDR3 region has the DNA TGTGCCATCAGTGAGCCCCCGGGGGGTAGCGGGAGTGGCGAGAGCACAGATACGCAGTATTTT. V is TRBV10-3 and J is TRBJ2-3, with TRBD2 matching 9 bases. This CDR3 region has 21 residues. The ends lost 2 bases at V and 0 bases at J; junction bases unmatched: 18. Germline values: CDR1 ENHRY, CDR2 SYGVKD.

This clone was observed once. The CDR3 bases are TGCAGCGTTGGATTTGACAGCGTACACACCGGGGAGCTGTTTTTT. It specifies CSVGFDSVHTGELFF. This chain joins TRBV29-1 and TRBJ2-2; perhaps TRBD1 as D (5 bases). Trimming left V 4 bases short and J 3 bases short, with 15 bases between. The CDR3 runs 15 residues. Germline V lookup: CDR1 SQVTM, CDR2 ANQGSEA.

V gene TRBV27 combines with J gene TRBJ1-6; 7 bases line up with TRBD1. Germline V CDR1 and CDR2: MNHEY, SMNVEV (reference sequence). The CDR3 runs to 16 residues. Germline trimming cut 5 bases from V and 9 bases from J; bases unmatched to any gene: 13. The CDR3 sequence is CASSHPRQGWVSPLHF. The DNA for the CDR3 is TGTGCCAGCAGTCACCCGCGACAGGGTTGGGTTTCACCCCTCCACTTT.

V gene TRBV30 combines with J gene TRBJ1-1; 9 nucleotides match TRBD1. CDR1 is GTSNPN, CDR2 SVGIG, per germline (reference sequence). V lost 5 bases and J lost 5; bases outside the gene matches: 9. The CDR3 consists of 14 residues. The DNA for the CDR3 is TGTGCCTGGGTTGAACAGGGGGCGCGGACTGAAGCTTTCTTT. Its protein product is CAWVEQGARTEAFF.

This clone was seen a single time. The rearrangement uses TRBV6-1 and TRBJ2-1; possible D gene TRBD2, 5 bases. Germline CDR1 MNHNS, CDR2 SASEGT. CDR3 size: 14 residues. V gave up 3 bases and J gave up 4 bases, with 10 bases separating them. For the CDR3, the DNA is TGTGCCAGCAGTGAGGTCCCGGGGTACAATGAGCAGTTCTTC. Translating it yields CASSEVPGYNEQFF.

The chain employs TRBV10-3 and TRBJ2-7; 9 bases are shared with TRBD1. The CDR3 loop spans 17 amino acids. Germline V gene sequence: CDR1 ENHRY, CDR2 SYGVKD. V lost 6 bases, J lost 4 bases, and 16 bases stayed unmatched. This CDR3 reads CAIREPAGTGWEYEQYF. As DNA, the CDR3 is TGTGCCATCAGAGAACCCGCCGGGACAGGGTGGGAATACGAGCAGTACTTC.

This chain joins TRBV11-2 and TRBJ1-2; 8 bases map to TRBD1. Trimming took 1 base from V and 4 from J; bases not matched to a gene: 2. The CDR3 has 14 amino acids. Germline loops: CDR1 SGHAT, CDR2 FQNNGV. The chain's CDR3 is CASSLGTGGYGYTF. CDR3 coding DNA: TGTGCCAGCAGCTTAGGCACAGGGGGCTATGGCTACACCTTC.

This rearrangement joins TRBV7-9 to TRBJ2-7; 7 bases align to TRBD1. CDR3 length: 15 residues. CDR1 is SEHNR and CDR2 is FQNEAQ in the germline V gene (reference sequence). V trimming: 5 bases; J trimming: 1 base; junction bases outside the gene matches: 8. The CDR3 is CASSSRTGPSYEQYF. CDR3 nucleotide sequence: TGTGCCAGCAGCAGCAGGACAGGTCCTTCCTACGAGCAGTACTTC.

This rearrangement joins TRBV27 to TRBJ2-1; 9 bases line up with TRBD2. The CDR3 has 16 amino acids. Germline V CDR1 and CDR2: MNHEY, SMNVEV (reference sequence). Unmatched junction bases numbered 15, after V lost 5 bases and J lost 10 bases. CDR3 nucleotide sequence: TGTGCCAGCAGTCCCCACGGGACTAGCCCGACGTGGGAGCAGTTCTTC. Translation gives CASSPHGTSPTWEQFF.

The CDR3 nucleotides read TGCGCCAGCAGCCAAGGGGTTGGGCCGAACACTGAAGCTTTCTTT. It yields the protein CASSQGVGPNTEAFF. V is TRBV4-3 and J is TRBJ1-1; no definite D call. Germline assignment: CDR1 LGHNA and CDR2 YSLEER. This CDR3 is built from 15 residues. With 1 base removed from V and 1 base from J, the gap between germline ends came to 10 bases.

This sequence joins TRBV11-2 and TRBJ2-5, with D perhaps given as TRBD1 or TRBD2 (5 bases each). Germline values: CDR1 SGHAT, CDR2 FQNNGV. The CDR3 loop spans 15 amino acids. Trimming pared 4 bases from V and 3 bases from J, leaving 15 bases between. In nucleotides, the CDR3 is TGTGCCAGCAGCTCCCCTGTCGGGGCAGAAGAGACCCAGTACTTC. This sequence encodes CASSSPVGAEETQYF.

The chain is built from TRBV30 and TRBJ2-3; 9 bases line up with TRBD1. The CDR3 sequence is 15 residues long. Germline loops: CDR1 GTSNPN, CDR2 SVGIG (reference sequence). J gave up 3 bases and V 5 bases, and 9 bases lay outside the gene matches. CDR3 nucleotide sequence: TGTGCCTGGGGGTACGGACAGGGGATTACAGATACGCAGTATTTT. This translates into CAWGYGQGITDTQYF.

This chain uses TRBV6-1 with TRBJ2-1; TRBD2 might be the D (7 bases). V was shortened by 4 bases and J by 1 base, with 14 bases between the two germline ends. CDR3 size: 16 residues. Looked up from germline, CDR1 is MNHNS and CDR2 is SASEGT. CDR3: CASSGNAGASYNEQFF. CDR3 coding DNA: TGTGCCAGCAGTGGCAACGCGGGGGCATCCTACAATGAGCAGTTCTTC.

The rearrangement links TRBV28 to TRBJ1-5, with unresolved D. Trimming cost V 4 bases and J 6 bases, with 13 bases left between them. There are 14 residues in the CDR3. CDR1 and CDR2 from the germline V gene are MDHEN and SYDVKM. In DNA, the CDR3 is TGTGCCAGCAGTTCGTCTCCCGGGCTTCAGCCCCAGCATTTT. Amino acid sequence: CASSSSPGLQPQHF.

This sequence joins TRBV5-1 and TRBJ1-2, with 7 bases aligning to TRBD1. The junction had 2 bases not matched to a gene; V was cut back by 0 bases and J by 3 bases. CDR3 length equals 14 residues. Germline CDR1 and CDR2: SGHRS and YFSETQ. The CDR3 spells CASSLAGTDYGYTF. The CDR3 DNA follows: TGCGCCAGCAGCTTGGCTGGGACAGACTATGGCTACACCTTC.

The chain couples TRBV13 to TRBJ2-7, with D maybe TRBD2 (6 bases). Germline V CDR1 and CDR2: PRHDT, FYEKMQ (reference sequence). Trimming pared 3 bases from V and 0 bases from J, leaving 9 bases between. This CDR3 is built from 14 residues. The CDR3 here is CASSFQGLSYEQYF. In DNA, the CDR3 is TGTGCCAGCAGCTTTCAGGGACTCTCCTACGAGCAGTACTTC.